These 29 T cell receptor beta chains were sequenced from one sample in a study of cytomegalovirus exposure and HLA in healthy donors. Researchers ran the PCR with 60 Vbeta and 13 Jbeta primers. Profiling relied on immunoSEQ multiplex PCR, and the TCRdb table lists in-frame clones only, not all of them. In the table there are 95,000 to 150,000 clones, roughly 66% of which are singletons. The sample taken for sequencing was PBMCs. The receptors were gathered from a man aged 18 to 29 in good health and CMV-seronegative.

The genes are TRBV6-6 and TRBJ1-1, with 11 bases matching TRBD1. The CDR3 sequence is 15 residues long. The junction had 6 bases not matched to a gene; V was cut back by 4 bases and J by 5 bases. Germline V gene sequence: CDR1 MNHNY, CDR2 SVGAGI (reference sequence). In DNA form, the CDR3 reads TGTGCCAGCAGTTCCCGGGACAGGGGGGGGACTGAAGCTTTCTTT. Translating gives CASSSRDRGGTEAFF.

The gene calls are TRBV27 and TRBJ2-1; TRBD2 matches at 10 bases. V lost 5 bases and J lost 9; bases outside the gene matches: 7. Germline CDR1 MNHEY, CDR2 SMNVEV (reference sequence). This CDR3 has 14 residues. The CDR3 DNA reads TGTGCCAGCAGTAAAAGCGGGGGGGCGCGTGAGCAGTTCTTC. It encodes CASSKSGGAREQFF.

The rearrangement uses TRBV27 and TRBJ1-3, with D tentatively TRBD1 (6 bases). The germline gives CDR1 MNHEY, CDR2 SMNVEV (reference sequence). CDR3 length: 14 amino acids. Deletions cut 6 bases from V and 9 bases from J, with 18 bases between. DNA for the CDR3: TGTGCCAGCAGCCTTACAGGGTCTTCAGGCACCATATATTTT. Protein sequence: CASSLTGSSGTIYF.

The rearrangement joins TRBV2 to TRBJ1-5; D possibly corresponds to TRBD1 (6 bases). Trimming took off 8 bases at V and 6 bases at J, with 11 bases between the two ends. CDR1 and CDR2 from the germline V gene are SNHLY and FYNNEI. The CDR3 extends over 12 amino acids. Here the CDR3 reads CASSQGLQPQHF. CDR3 DNA: TGTGCCAGCTCACAGGGTCTTCAGCCCCAGCATTTT.

The rearrangement uses TRBV19 and TRBJ1-5; 8 bases align to TRBD1. V was pared by 4 bases and J by 9 bases, with 8 bases of the junction left unmatched. Looked up from germline, CDR1 is LNHDA and CDR2 is SQIVND (reference sequence). The CDR3 is 14 amino acids. The CDR3 nucleotides read TGTGCCAGTAGTAGAGGACAGGGCCTCGGGCCCCAGCATTTT. Protein sequence: CASSRGQGLGPQHF.

The rearrangement uses TRBV10-1 and TRBJ2-2, with 7 bases aligning to TRBD1. With V trimmed by 0 bases and J by 3 bases, 7 bases remained unmatched. The CDR3 has 17 residues. Germline CDR1 and CDR2: WNHNN and SYGVQD (reference sequence). The CDR3 protein is CASSESIDRADTGELFF. In DNA form, the CDR3 reads TGCGCCAGCAGTGAGTCAATTGACAGGGCGGACACCGGGGAGCTGTTTTTT.

This chain connects TRBV5-1 to TRBJ2-6, with 7 bases fitting TRBD1. The CDR3 contains 16 residues. Germline V gene sequence: CDR1 SGHRS, CDR2 YFSETQ. J lost 4 bases, V lost 4 bases, and 8 bases had no gene match. The CDR3 loop is CASSEDRTAGANVLTF. In nucleotides, the CDR3 is TGCGCCAGCAGCGAGGACAGGACCGCCGGGGCCAACGTCCTGACTTTC.

V usage is TRBV28 and J usage is TRBJ1-5; D perhaps matches TRBD1 (6 bases). V lost 4 bases and J 2 bases, leaving 15 bases between the germline ends. Germline loops: CDR1 MDHEN, CDR2 SYDVKM. The length of the CDR3 is 16 residues. The CDR3 nucleotides read TGTGCCAGCAGTTCGAACCCGACAGGCCGCAATCAGCCCCAGCATTTT. Translation gives CASSSNPTGRNQPQHF. The entire variable domain, with the rest obtained from reference TRBV28 and TRBJ1-5, is as follows: DVKVTQSSRYLVKRTGEKVFLECVQDMDHENMFWYRQDPGLGLRLIYFSYDVKMKEKGDIPEGYSVSREKKERFSLILESASTNQTSMYLCASSSNPTGRNQPQHFGDGTRLSIL.

This clone was seen a few times. The rearrangement links TRBV29-1 to TRBJ2-7; 10 bases line up with TRBD1. Losses at the gene ends were 3 bases for V and 5 bases for J; bases not matched to a gene: 7. Germline values: CDR1 SQVTM, CDR2 ANQGSEA. This CDR3 is built from 14 residues. The CDR3 nucleotides read TGCAGCGTTGAGCCCGGGACAGGGGCCAACGAGCAGTACTTC. Amino acid sequence: CSVEPGTGANEQYF.

V is TRBV9 and J is TRBJ2-5, with 15 nucleotides matching TRBD2. The CDR3 runs to 18 residues. The V gene end was trimmed by 3 bases and the J gene end by 2 bases; junction bases not matched to a gene: 8. Germline CDR1 reads SGDLS; CDR2 reads YYNGEE. DNA for the CDR3: TGTGCCAGCAGCGCCGGGACTAGCGGGGGGTTCGGTCAAGAGACCCAGTACTTC. Its translation: CASSAGTSGGFGQETQYF.

This clone turned up a few times. This chain links TRBV7-9 with TRBJ2-3, with a weak D call TRBD2 (7 bases). The germline V gene encodes CDR1 SEHNR and CDR2 FQNEAQ (reference sequence). V lost 5 bases and J lost 4, with 10 bases in between. The CDR3 has 13 amino acids. CDR3 region: CASSPRGPDTQYF. CDR3 DNA: TGTGCCAGCAGCCCGCGGGGGCCAGATACGCAGTATTTT.

The chain combines TRBV5-1 with TRBJ2-2; 10 positions match TRBD2. The CDR3 spans 16 residues. Germline values: CDR1 SGHRS, CDR2 YFSETQ. V shed 4 bases and J 5 bases; nucleotides not matched to a gene: 8. CDR3 region: CASSPKREGHTGELFF. In DNA form, the CDR3 reads TGCGCCAGCAGCCCGAAGCGGGAGGGCCATACCGGGGAGCTGTTTTTT.

This rearrangement joins TRBV5-1 to TRBJ2-5; 7 bases line up with TRBD1. The length of the CDR3 is 17 residues. Germline assignment: CDR1 SGHRS and CDR2 YFSETQ. V lost 1 base to trimming and J lost 4 bases; unmatched junction nucleotides: 13. CDR3 protein: CASSLPQWTGRGETQYF. The CDR3 DNA follows: TGCGCCAGCAGCTTGCCCCAATGGACAGGCCGTGGAGAGACCCAGTACTTC.

This chain joins TRBV30 and TRBJ2-7, with D unclear. CDR3 length: 14 amino acids. In germline, CDR1 is GTSNPN, CDR2 SVGIG (reference sequence). Deletions cut 3 bases from V and 5 bases from J, with 17 bases between. In DNA, the CDR3 is TGTGCCTGGAGCGCAGACCGACAAGTCAACGAGCAGTACTTC. Translating it yields CAWSADRQVNEQYF.

The chain is built from TRBV21-1 and TRBJ2-7; the table's D call, TRBD2, has no DNA check behind it. TRBV21-1 is shown as a pseudogene. The CDR3 consists of 14 residues. The CDR3 here is CASSSRGSSYEQYF. Written as DNA, the CDR3 is TGTGCCAGCAGCAGCCGTGGGAGCTCCTACGAGCAGTACTTC.

The chain recombines TRBV28 with TRBJ1-1; possibly TRBD1 for D (5 bases). The germline V gene encodes CDR1 MDHEN and CDR2 SYDVKM. V lost 2 bases and J lost 1, with 14 bases in between. The CDR3 is 16 residues long. The CDR3 coding sequence is TGTGCCAGCAGTTTAGGTCTCGGGGGAGAGAACACTGAAGCTTTCTTT. It is translated as CASSLGLGGENTEAFF.

The rearrangement links TRBV5-6 to TRBJ2-3; 12 positions match TRBD2. Losses at the gene ends were 2 bases for V and 4 bases for J; bases not matched to a gene: 2. The CDR3 runs 15 residues. Germline loops: CDR1 SGHDT, CDR2 YYEEEE. The CDR3 is CASSLLAGGSDTQYF. For the CDR3, the DNA is TGTGCCAGCAGCTTACTAGCGGGGGGATCAGATACGCAGTATTTT.

The table lists this clone with a few counts. This chain uses TRBV11-2 with TRBJ2-1, with 12 bases lining up with TRBD2. This CDR3 contains 16 residues. Germline CDR1 reads SGHAT; CDR2 reads FQNNGV. V shed 4 bases, J shed 2 bases, and the junction held 3 bases outside the gene matches. CDR3 protein: CASSSRLAGAYNEQFF. As DNA, the CDR3 is TGTGCCAGCAGCTCACGACTAGCGGGGGCCTACAATGAGCAGTTCTTC.

The chain recombines TRBV20-1 with TRBJ1-2; D is unclear. Germline values: CDR1 DFQATT, CDR2 SNEGSKA (reference sequence). V was trimmed by 1 base and J by 6 bases, leaving 3 bases between them. The CDR3 length is 10 residues. In DNA form, the CDR3 reads TGCAGTGCTAGAGTCGATGGCTACACCTTC. It yields the protein CSARVDGYTF.

The chain carries TRBV28 and TRBJ2-7, with a possible D match to TRBD1 (6 bases). V was shortened by 3 bases and J by 5 bases, with 20 bases between the two germline ends. The CDR3 sequence is 16 residues long. Germline assignment: CDR1 MDHEN and CDR2 SYDVKM. CDR3 in amino acids: CASSFRRDNIPHEQYF. In nucleotides, the CDR3 is TGTGCCAGCAGTTTTCGACGGGACAATATCCCCCACGAGCAGTACTTC.

This chain uses TRBV7-8 with TRBJ2-7, with TRBD1 matching over 7 bases. J was trimmed by 5 bases and V by 1 base; bases with no gene match: 8. Germline V gene lookup returns CDR1 SGHVS and CDR2 FQNEAQ. The CDR3 runs to 15 residues. CDR3: CASSLVGQSPHEQYF. The CDR3 coding sequence is TGTGCCAGCAGCTTAGTGGGACAGTCTCCCCACGAGCAGTACTTC.

The rearrangement joins TRBV6-5 to TRBJ2-7, with 12 bases aligning to TRBD1. Germline-derived CDR1 and CDR2 are MNHEY and SVGAGI. The junction had 9 bases not matched to a gene; V was cut back by 6 bases and J by 6 bases. The CDR3 loop spans 15 amino acids. DNA of the CDR3: TGTGCCAGCAGCTCCTTGGGACAGGGGGCCCGCGAGCAGTACTTC. Amino acids: CASSSLGQGAREQYF.

The V call is TRBV5-1, the J call TRBJ1-6; D not resolved. Germline loops: CDR1 SGHRS, CDR2 YFSETQ. Trimming removed 4 bases from V and 6 bases from J, with 11 bases in between. The CDR3 consists of 14 residues. The CDR3 sequence is CASSPGFGNSPLHF. Here the CDR3 DNA reads TGCGCCAGCAGCCCGGGATTCGGTAATTCACCCCTCCACTTT.

The gene calls are TRBV14 and TRBJ1-5; possibly TRBD1 for D (5 bases). Trimming left V 6 bases short and J 4 bases short, with 19 bases between. Germline V lookup: CDR1 SGHDN, CDR2 FVKESK. This CDR3 is 16 amino acids long. The CDR3 region is CASSPTLRQLNQPQHF. CDR3 DNA sequence: TGTGCCAGCAGTCCAACCCTGCGACAGTTGAATCAGCCCCAGCATTTT.

This clone was seen only a few times. This chain connects TRBV7-9 to TRBJ2-7; TRBD1 matches at 7 bases. V was pared by 4 bases and J by 2 bases, with 14 bases of the junction left unmatched. The CDR3 contains 17 residues. Germline V lookup: CDR1 SEHNR, CDR2 FQNEAQ (reference sequence). The DNA for the CDR3 is TGTGCCAGCAGCTCAGAAAGATCGGGACAGAACCCCTACGAGCAGTACTTC. This encodes CASSSERSGQNPYEQYF.

This rearrangement joins TRBV6-1 to TRBJ2-2; TRBD1 matches 8 bases. V lost 1 base and J lost 13; bases outside the gene matches: 5. This CDR3 is built from 13 residues. Looked up from germline, CDR1 is MNHNS and CDR2 is SASEGT. The CDR3, as DNA: TGTGCCAGCAGTGAAGTCGGACAGGGCTGGCTGTTTTTT. It specifies CASSEVGQGWLFF.

This sequence joins TRBV11-2 and TRBJ1-5; D unclear. Germline V gives CDR1 SGHAT, CDR2 FQNNGV. The CDR3 covers 13 residues. Deletions cut 0 bases from V and 3 bases from J, with 3 bases between. CDR3 amino acids: CASSLEANQPQHF. Here the CDR3 DNA reads TGTGCCAGCAGCTTAGAGGCCAATCAGCCCCAGCATTTT. The variable domain in full, completed from reference TRBV11-2 and TRBJ1-5, reads EAGVAQSPRYKIIEKRQSVAFWCNPISGHATLYWYQQILGQGPKLLIQFQNNGVVDDSQLPKDRFSAERLKGVDSTLKIQPAKLEDSAVYLCASSLEANQPQHFGDGTRLSIL.

This clone was detected a few times. The rearrangement links TRBV15 to TRBJ1-2; 7 bases line up with TRBD1. Germline V CDR1 and CDR2: LNHNV, YYDKDF (reference sequence). With V trimmed by 5 bases and J by 7 bases, 13 bases remained unmatched. CDR3 length: 15 residues. The CDR3 protein is CATSGDRVAVSGYTF. The CDR3 region has the DNA TGTGCCACCAGCGGCGACAGGGTCGCCGTTAGTGGCTACACCTTC.

V is TRBV29-1 and J is TRBJ1-1; no clear D gene. Germline V gives CDR1 SQVTM, CDR2 ANQGSEA. There are 12 residues in the CDR3. The V end was cut by 2 bases, the J end by 11 bases, with 15 bases between. CDR3 DNA sequence: TGCAGCGTTGAAAGGCAACAATCGGGGGCTTTCTTT. This gives the protein CSVERQQSGAFF. Drawing the rest from reference TRBV29-1 and TRBJ1-1, the complete variable domain is SAVISQKPSRDICQRGTSLTIQCQVDSQVTMMFWYRQQPGQSLTLIATANQGSEATYESGFVIDKFPISRPNLTFSTLTVSNMSPEDSSIYLCSVERQQSGAFFGQGTRLTVV.